The 28 T cell receptor beta chains reported below all come from one sample, sequenced in a study of regulatory T cells in long-lasting Graves disease. In building TCR beta libraries, iRepertoire HTBI primers were used together with Arm-PCR of CDR3 regions. MiXCR was run by TCRdb on the multiplex PCR reads, yielding one entry per CDR3 protein. This table has over 450,000 distinct CDR3 sequences, more than 10% appearing once. The time point here: newly diagnosed GD, antithyroid drugs for less than 3 months. Construction of the TCR library relied on RNA isolated from PBMCs. These data were also filed under a second study, of T cells in Graves' hyperthyroidism and ophthalmopathy.

The sequenced sample was peripheral blood mononuclear cells (PBMCs), obtained at new diagnosis, from a patient treated with antithyroid drugs. These receptors all come from a woman aged 25 to 39 with Graves disease.

This clonotype was counted only a few times. This chain uses TRBV6-2 or TRBV6-3 with TRBJ2-7, with no clear D. Germline-derived CDR1 and CDR2 are MNHEY and SVGEGT. The germline V and J ends were trimmed by 2 bases and 2 bases, with 10 bases remaining between them. The CDR3 sequence is 14 residues long. Here the CDR3 DNA reads TGTGCCAGCAGTTACAGCCTCACCCCCTACGAGCAGTACTTC. Translation: CASSYSLTPYEQYF.

This clonotype was counted at least ten times. The rearrangement links TRBV6-2 or TRBV6-3 to TRBJ2-1, with 12 bases identical to TRBD1. The germline CDR1 and CDR2 sequences are MNHEY and SVGEGT. CDR3 size: 15 residues. Trimming cost V 5 bases and J 9 bases; bases outside gene matches: 8. The DNA for the CDR3 is TGTGCCAGCAGTACCGGGACAGGGGGCTTTGGTGAGCAGTTCTTC. It encodes CASSTGTGGFGEQFF.

This clonotype was seen only a few times. The chain combines TRBV15 with TRBJ2-3; a possible D gene is TRBD2 (6 bases). In germline, CDR1 is LNHNV, CDR2 YYDKDF (reference sequence). This CDR3 region has 15 residues. The V and J ends lost 5 bases and 1 base respectively, with 13 bases between them. The CDR3 DNA sequence: TGTGCCACCAGCGTGAGAGGGGAGGGCACAGATACGCAGTATTTT. Translated: CATSVRGEGTDTQYF.

The V and J genes are TRBV10-1 and TRBJ2-2; TRBD2 matches at 9 bases. J lost 4 bases, V lost 8 bases, and 11 bases had no gene match. This CDR3 contains 16 residues. CDR1 is WNHNN and CDR2 is SYGVQD in the germline V gene (reference sequence). CDR3 sequence reads: CASASGREGRTGELFF. The CDR3 DNA is TGCGCCAGCGCATCTGGGCGGGAGGGCCGCACCGGGGAGCTGTTTTTT.

This clonotype came up a few times. This chain connects TRBV28 to TRBJ2-6, with D possibly being TRBD1 (6 bases). CDR3 length: 15 residues. Per the germline V gene, CDR1 is MDHEN and CDR2 is SYDVKM. V was pared by 6 bases and J by 3 bases, with 12 bases between. CDR3 residues: CASRVLGGGANVLTF. The CDR3 nucleotides are TGTGCCAGCAGGGTACTAGGGGGTGGGGCCAACGTCCTGACTTTC.

This clonotype has at least ten counts. The chain links TRBV7-8 to TRBJ1-2, with a possible D match to TRBD1 (5 bases). CDR1 and CDR2 (germline): SGHVS, FQNEAQ. The CDR3 contains 13 residues. V lost 4 bases and J lost 4, with 10 bases in between. This chain's CDR3 is CASSSGASYGYTF. The CDR3 nucleotides read TGTGCCAGCAGCTCCGGGGCATCCTATGGCTACACCTTC.

This clonotype came up a few times. V and J are TRBV15 and TRBJ2-1; 12 nucleotides agree with TRBD1. CDR1 is LNHNV, CDR2 YYDKDF, per germline (reference sequence). With 0 bases clipped from V and 7 bases from J, the junction kept 1 base outside the gene matches. This CDR3 has 15 amino acids. The CDR3 nucleotides are TGTGCCACCAGCAGAGAGGGACAGGGGGCAAATGAGCAGTTCTTC. Residues: CATSREGQGANEQFF.

The chain couples TRBV30 to TRBJ2-5; 10 bases are a match to TRBD1. The CDR3 covers 23 residues. Trimming at V came to 3 bases and at J to 6 bases, leaving 34 bases not matched to a gene. Germline V gene lookup returns CDR1 GTSNPN and CDR2 SVGIG (reference sequence). The CDR3 DNA sequence: TGTGCCTGGAGGGACAACCGTTCCCCCGGGACAGGGGACGACCTCCAATTACAAAAGACCCAGTACTTC. Amino acid sequence: CAWRDNRSPGTGDDLQLQKTQYF.

This clonotype was seen at least ten times. The chain is built from TRBV18 and TRBJ2-2, with a tentative D call TRBD1 (5 bases). The CDR3 loop spans 14 amino acids. Trimming cost V 3 bases and J 6 bases, with 11 bases left between them. Germline values: CDR1 KGHSH, CDR2 LQKENI. The CDR3 nucleotides are TGTGCCAGCTCACCGTCCAAAGGGGCCGGGGAGCTGTTTTTT. It codes for CASSPSKGAGELFF.

The table lists this clonotype with many counts. This rearrangement joins TRBV13 to TRBJ2-3, with 12 bases identical to TRBD2. Germline CDR1 PRHDT, CDR2 FYEKMQ (reference sequence). V was pared by 3 bases and J by 4 bases, with 8 bases of the junction left unmatched. The CDR3 contains 17 residues. The CDR3 nucleotides are TGTGCCAGCAGCTTGGTCCTAGCGGGAGGGCCCCCAGATACGCAGTATTTT. This encodes CASSLVLAGGPPDTQYF. Combining the CDR3 with reference TRBV13 and TRBJ2-3 gives the whole variable domain AAGVIQSPRHLIKEKRETATLKCYPIPRHDTVYWYQQGPGQDPQFLISFYEKMQSDKGSIPDRFSAQQFSDYHSELNMSSLELGDSALYFCASSLVLAGGPPDTQYFGPGTRLTVL.

In its sample, this clonotype was seen a few times. V and J are TRBV5-5 and TRBJ1-1; 8 bases line up with TRBD1. CDR3 length equals 13 residues. V lost 4 bases, J lost 11 bases, and 10 bases stayed unmatched. Germline CDR1 reads SGHKS; CDR2 reads YYEKEE (reference sequence). The CDR3 DNA follows: TGTGCCAGCAGCGGGGCCAGGGGGCTCGGCGCTTTCTTT. Translated, it gives CASSGARGLGAFF.

This clonotype was found many times. The chain combines TRBV2 with TRBJ2-1, with 10 bases matching TRBD2. This CDR3 has 17 amino acids. The germline CDR1 and CDR2 sequences are SNHLY and FYNNEI. V lost 4 bases, J lost 0 bases, and 6 bases stayed unmatched. CDR3 nucleotide sequence: TGTGCCAGCAGTGTGATAGCTAGCGGGAGCTCCTACAATGAGCAGTTCTTC. Translation: CASSVIASGSSYNEQFF.

This clonotype appeared many times. The rearrangement uses TRBV3-1 and TRBJ2-7; TRBD1 aligns across 9 bases. Germline V CDR1 and CDR2: LGHDT, YNNKEL (reference sequence). The CDR3 totals 14 residues. After removal of 4 bases from V and 7 bases from J, the junction contained 8 bases not matched to a gene. CDR3 sequence: CASSPGQGSGEQYF. The CDR3 DNA reads TGTGCCAGCAGCCCGGGACAGGGTTCCGGGGAGCAGTACTTC.

In its sample, this clonotype was seen many times. This chain joins TRBV5-1 and TRBJ1-4, with 7 bases aligning to TRBD1. Germline values: CDR1 SGHRS, CDR2 YFSETQ. V shed 4 bases and J 12 bases; nucleotides not matched to a gene: 6. The CDR3 contains 12 residues. This chain's CDR3 is CASSRDREELFF. The CDR3 nucleotides read TGCGCCAGCAGCAGAGACAGGGAGGAACTGTTTTTT. The complete variable domain, with remaining parts taken from reference TRBV5-1 and TRBJ1-4, reads KAGVTQTPRYLIKTRGQQVTLSCSPISGHRSVSWYQQTPGQGLQFLFEYFSETQRNKGNFPGRFSGRQFSNSRSEMNVSTLELGDSALYLCASSRDREELFFGSGTQLSVL.

This clonotype was seen repeatedly, ten times or more. CDR3 in DNA: TGTGCCAGCTTAAAAGGAGAAGCCATGAACACTGAAGCTTTCTTT. Translation gives CASLKGEAMNTEAFF. The chain carries TRBV2 and TRBJ1-1; D is uncertain. The CDR3 runs to 15 residues. Trimming left V 8 bases short and J 0 bases short, with 16 bases between. CDR1 and CDR2 (germline): SNHLY, FYNNEI. The entire variable domain, with the rest obtained from reference TRBV2 and TRBJ1-1, is as follows: EPEVTQTPSHQVTQMGQEVILRCVPISNHLYFYWYRQILGQKVEFLVSFYNNEISEKSEIFDDQFSVERPDGSNFTLKIRSTKLEDSAMYFCASLKGEAMNTEAFFGQGTRLTVV.

This clonotype was counted at least ten times. The chain couples TRBV6-2 or TRBV6-3 to TRBJ1-1; D perhaps matches TRBD1 (5 bases). V lost 5 bases and J lost 8, with 21 bases in between. Per the germline V gene, CDR1 is MNHEY and CDR2 is SVGEGT. The CDR3 is 15 residues long. The CDR3 reads CASSELGTLGQEAFF. CDR3 bases: TGTGCCAGCAGTGAACTAGGGACGTTAGGTCAGGAAGCTTTCTTT.

This clonotype appeared a few times. The chain couples TRBV5-1 to TRBJ2-3; 8 bases agree with TRBD2. Germline loops: CDR1 SGHRS, CDR2 YFSETQ. V shed 0 bases, J shed 1 base, and the junction held 7 bases outside the gene matches. The length of the CDR3 is 17 residues. This CDR3 reads CASSLDVSGVGTDTQYF. DNA for the CDR3: TGCGCCAGCAGCTTGGATGTTAGCGGGGTAGGCACAGATACGCAGTATTTT.

This clonotype was observed many times. The gene calls are TRBV28 and TRBJ2-2; D is ambiguous. Germline CDR1 reads MDHEN; CDR2 reads SYDVKM. The CDR3 consists of 13 residues. V dropped 5 bases and J dropped 4 bases, with 8 bases sitting between them. CDR3 in DNA: TGTGCCAGCAGTATCACGGGCACCGGGGAGCTGTTTTTT. Translating it yields CASSITGTGELFF. Filled out from reference TRBV28 and TRBJ2-2, the complete variable domain reads DVKVTQSSRYLVKRTGEKVFLECVQDMDHENMFWYRQDPGLGLRLIYFSYDVKMKEKGDIPEGYSVSREKKERFSLILESASTNQTSMYLCASSITGTGELFFGEGSRLTVL.

This clonotype was counted at least ten times. The chain couples TRBV2 to TRBJ1-4; 7 bases are shared with TRBD1. V lost 0 bases to trimming and J lost 8 bases; unmatched junction nucleotides: 6. The CDR3 is made up of 15 amino acids. Germline V gives CDR1 SNHLY, CDR2 FYNNEI. This chain's CDR3 is CASSEAPRGSEKLFF. CDR3 nucleotide sequence: TGTGCCAGCAGTGAAGCCCCCAGGGGGAGCGAAAAACTGTTTTTT.

The table lists this clonotype with a count of one. The chain joins TRBV3-1 to TRBJ2-3; D may be TRBD1 (5 bases). The CDR3 is 13 residues long. Trimming stripped 2 bases from V and 10 bases from J, with 13 bases between. Looked up from germline, CDR1 is LGHDT and CDR2 is YNNKEL (reference sequence). The CDR3 sequence: CASSQSGKSAQYF. The CDR3 nucleotides are TGTGCCAGCAGCCAATCAGGGAAAAGCGCGCAGTATTTT.

This clonotype was counted between two and nine times. This chain connects TRBV5-5 to TRBJ2-2, with D tentatively TRBD2 (7 bases). The CDR3 has 16 amino acids. From germline, CDR1 is SGHKS and CDR2 YYEKEE (reference sequence). Deletions cut 1 base from V and 2 bases from J, with 12 bases between. The CDR3 loop reads CASSLRSGTNTGELFF. CDR3 nucleotide sequence: TGTGCCAGCAGCTTGAGGAGCGGGACAAACACCGGGGAGCTGTTTTTT.

This clonotype was seen many times. V usage is TRBV6-2 or TRBV6-3 and J usage is TRBJ1-1; perhaps TRBD1 as D (6 bases). V lost 10 bases to trimming and J lost 2 bases, with 14 bases between them. The CDR3 extends over 13 amino acids. The germline CDR1 and CDR2 sequences are MNHEY and SVGEGT. The CDR3 loop reads CATHRDPNTEAFF. Here the CDR3 DNA reads TGTGCCACACACAGGGACCCCAACACTGAAGCTTTCTTT.

The rearrangement links TRBV19 to TRBJ2-2; 7 bases are a match to TRBD1. CDR3 size: 16 residues. V gave up 6 bases and J gave up 7 bases; unmatched junction bases: 14. The germline V gene has CDR1 LNHDA and CDR2 SQIVND (reference sequence). Here the CDR3 DNA reads TGTGCCAGTAGATACGGAAGGGGACAGAGGGGCGGGGAGCTGTTTTTT. This gives the protein CASRYGRGQRGGELFF.

The sample holds many counts of this clonotype. A read error may produce the germline difference seen at one junction end. The V gene is TRBV2, the J gene TRBJ1-5, with unresolved D. The CDR3 runs 13 residues. Germline V lookup: CDR1 SNHLY, CDR2 FYNNEI. Here the CDR3 reads CAGSRSNNQPQHF. The CDR3 DNA follows: TGTGCCGGCAGTCGGTCCAACAATCAGCCCCAGCATTTT. Full variable domain (remainder filled in from reference TRBV2 and TRBJ1-5): EPEVTQTPSHQVTQMGQEVILRCVPISNHLYFYWYRQILGQKVEFLVSFYNNEISEKSEIFDDQFSVERPDGSNFTLKIRSTKLEDSAMYFCAGSRSNNQPQHFGDGTRLSIL.

The chain employs TRBV30 and TRBJ2-3, with 8 bases matching TRBD2. The CDR3 has 15 residues. The V and J ends lost 4 bases and 4 bases, in that order; junction bases with no gene match: 10. Germline loops: CDR1 GTSNPN, CDR2 SVGIG (reference sequence). The CDR3 DNA follows: TGTGCCTGGAACTTGGGCGGGAGGCTGCCAGATACGCAGTATTTT. Its translation: CAWNLGGRLPDTQYF.

V usage is TRBV7-9 and J usage is TRBJ1-4; D not resolved. Germline assignment: CDR1 SEHNR and CDR2 FQNEAQ (reference sequence). The ends were cut back, 2 bases at V and 4 bases at J, with 20 bases in the middle. The CDR3 is 18 amino acids. Here the CDR3 DNA reads TGTGCCAGCAGCTTAACGCGGAAAGGCACCGCCTTTAATGAAAAACTGTTTTTT. Protein product: CASSLTRKGTAFNEKLFF.

This clonotype has a count of ten or more. The chain couples TRBV6-1 to TRBJ1-6; no clear D gene. Germline V gene lookup returns CDR1 MNHNS and CDR2 SASEGT. Trimming cost V 6 bases and J 9 bases, with 15 bases left between them. The CDR3 has 14 amino acids. CDR3: CASRVETRTSPLHF. The CDR3 bases are TGTGCCAGCAGGGTTGAGACTCGGACTTCACCCCTCCACTTT.

This clonotype was seen a few times. The gene calls are TRBV4-2 and TRBJ1-3; D is unclear. Trimming stripped 5 bases from V and 6 bases from J, with 14 bases between. Per germline, CDR1 LGHNA and CDR2 YNFKEQ. The CDR3 covers 14 residues. CDR3 amino acids: CASSREISANTIYF. In DNA form, the CDR3 reads TGTGCCAGCAGCAGGGAGATCAGTGCAAACACCATATATTTT.